This T cell receptor (beta chain) was found in a study of OX40 agonist ivuxolimab in advanced cancers. Study in general: Treatment received earlier with anti-PD-1, anti-PD-L1 or anti-CTLA-4 agents was allowed, and more than 30% had some. Study outcomes and limitations: Among T cells, CD8+ cells averaged more expanded clones than CD4+ cells. There was clonal expansion of CD4+ and CD8+ blood T cells by week 6 at 0.1 to 3.0 mg/kg.

Cycle 7 day 1, cycle 4 day 1, and baseline were the timepoints at which blood was sampled. The CDR3 spans 11 residues. Germline V gene lookup returns CDR1 SGHDT and CDR2 YYEEEE. Clones were read by immunoSEQ multiplex PCR, and TCRdb kept only the in-frame ones, dropping some. Altogether 100,000 or so clones are present, around 80% being singletons, with the ten largest covering 5.5%. To note about this clone: Its antigen remains unknown. One junction end disagrees with the germline gene, perhaps due to a read error.

The TCR originated in an adult with an advanced solid tumor such as melanoma, head and neck, liver or kidney cancer. Source: CD4+ or CD8+ T cells sorted from blood, taken in a trial of the OX40 agonist ivuxolimab. The J gene is TRBJ2-1, the V gene TRBV5-6; D not certain. CDR3 in amino acids: CASSLGRSTLF. The CDR3 coding sequence is TGTGCCAGCAGCTTAGGGCGATCAACGCTCTTC.